The sequence of this T cell receptor (beta chain) was determined in a study of CD8+ T cells in alopecia areata. Study background: It was 6 to 18 months of tofacitinib, and then there were 6 months off drug.

Study-wide points: Across lesional scalp, and particularly alopecia totalis/universalis, clonality surpassed that of normal scalp. Under tofacitinib, fewer expanded CD8+ clones appeared among the top 100 scalp clones.

Trimming shortened V by 5 bases and J by 6 bases, and 13 bases separated the two germline ends. The CDR3 has 14 residues. Germline V gene data show CDR1 as SGHTA and CDR2 as FQGTGA. The treatment here: oral pan-JAK inhibitor, 5-10 mg twice daily. The sorting of PBMCs gave CD4+ and CD8+ T cells. The sequencing template was cDNA reverse transcribed from extracted RNA. Profiled with immunoSEQ multiplex PCR; TCRdb holds only in-frame clones, not every one. The sample records around 300,000 clones, about 60% being singletons. In regard to this clone: Its target is unknown.

The starting material was CD4+ T cells sorted from blood, obtained around week 54, from a patient treated with tofacitinib. The chain is built from TRBV7-3 and TRBJ2-2; D unresolved. The receptor was derived from a human donor with alopecia areata. DNA of the CDR3: TGTGCCAGCAGCCCCACCTCGGCTCCCGGGGAGCTGTTTTTT. Amino acids: CASSPTSAPGELFF.